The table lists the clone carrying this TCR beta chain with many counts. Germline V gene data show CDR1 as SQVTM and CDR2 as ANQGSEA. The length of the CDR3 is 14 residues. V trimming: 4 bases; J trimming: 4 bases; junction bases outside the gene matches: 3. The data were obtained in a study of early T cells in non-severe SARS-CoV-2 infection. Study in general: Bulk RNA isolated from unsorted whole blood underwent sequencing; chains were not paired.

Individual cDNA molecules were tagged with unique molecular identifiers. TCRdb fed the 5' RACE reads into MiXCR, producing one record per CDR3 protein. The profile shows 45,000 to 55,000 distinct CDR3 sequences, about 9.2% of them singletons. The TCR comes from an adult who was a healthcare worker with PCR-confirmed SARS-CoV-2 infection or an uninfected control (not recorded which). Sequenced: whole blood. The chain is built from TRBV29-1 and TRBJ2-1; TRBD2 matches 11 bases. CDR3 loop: CSVGGLAAYNEQFF. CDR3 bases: TGCAGCGTTGGGGGACTAGCGGCGTACAATGAGCAGTTCTTC.